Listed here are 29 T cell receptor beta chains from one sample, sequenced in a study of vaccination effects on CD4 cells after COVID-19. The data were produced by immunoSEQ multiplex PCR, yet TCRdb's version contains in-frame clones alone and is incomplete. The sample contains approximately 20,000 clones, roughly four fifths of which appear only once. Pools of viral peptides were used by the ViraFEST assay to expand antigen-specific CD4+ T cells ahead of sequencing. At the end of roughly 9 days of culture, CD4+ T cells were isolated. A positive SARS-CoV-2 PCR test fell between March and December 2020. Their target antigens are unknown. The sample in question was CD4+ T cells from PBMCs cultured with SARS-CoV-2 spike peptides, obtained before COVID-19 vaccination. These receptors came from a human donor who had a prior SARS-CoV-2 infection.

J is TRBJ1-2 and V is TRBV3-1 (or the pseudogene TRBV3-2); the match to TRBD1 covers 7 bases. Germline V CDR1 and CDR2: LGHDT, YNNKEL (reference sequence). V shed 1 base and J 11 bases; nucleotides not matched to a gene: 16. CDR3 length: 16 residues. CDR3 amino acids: CASSQGWSGQQSRYTF. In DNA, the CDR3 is TGTGCCAGCAGCCAAGGGTGGTCGGGACAGCAATCGAGGTACACCTTC.

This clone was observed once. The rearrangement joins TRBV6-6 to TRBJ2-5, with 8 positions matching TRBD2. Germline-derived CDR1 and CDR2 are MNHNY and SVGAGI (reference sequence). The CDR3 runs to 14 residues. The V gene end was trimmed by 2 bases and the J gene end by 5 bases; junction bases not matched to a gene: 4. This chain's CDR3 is CASSYRGGLETQYF. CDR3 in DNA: TGTGCCAGCAGTTACCGGGGGGGTTTGGAGACCCAGTACTTC.

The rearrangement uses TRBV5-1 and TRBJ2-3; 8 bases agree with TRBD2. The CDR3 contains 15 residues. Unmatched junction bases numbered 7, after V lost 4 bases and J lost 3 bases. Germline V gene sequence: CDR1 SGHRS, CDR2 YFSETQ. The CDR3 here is CASSPVLAGTDTQYF. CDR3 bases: TGCGCCAGCAGCCCCGTTTTAGCGGGGACAGATACGCAGTATTTT.

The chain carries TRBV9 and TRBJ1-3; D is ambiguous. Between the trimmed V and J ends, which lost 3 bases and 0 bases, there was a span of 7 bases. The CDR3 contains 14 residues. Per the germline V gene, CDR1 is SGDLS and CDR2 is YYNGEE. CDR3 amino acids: CASSATISGNTIYF. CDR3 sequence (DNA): TGTGCCAGCAGCGCCACAATCTCTGGAAACACCATATATTTT.

CDR3 in amino acids: CASTYLASNEQFF. The CDR3 DNA is TGTGCCAGCACCTACTTAGCGTCGAATGAGCAGTTCTTC. J is TRBJ2-1 and V is TRBV12-3 or TRBV12-4; D might be TRBD2 (5 bases). The V and J ends lost 7 bases and 7 bases respectively, with 14 bases between them. This CDR3 region has 13 residues.

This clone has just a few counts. In DNA form, the CDR3 reads TGCAGTGCTAGGAACACAGATACGCAGTATTTT. Its translation: CSARNTDTQYF. The chain links TRBV20-1 to TRBJ2-3, with D unresolved. The CDR3 loop spans 11 amino acids. In germline, CDR1 is DFQATT, CDR2 SNEGSKA (reference sequence). Between the trimmed V and J ends, which lost 3 bases and 2 bases, there was a span of 3 bases.

The CDR3 nucleotides are TGTGCCATCAGTGAGGGGAGGACTAGCGGGGGTGACGAGCAGTACTTC. It codes for CAISEGRTSGGDEQYF. The J gene is TRBJ2-7, the V gene TRBV10-3, with 13 positions matching TRBD2. The CDR3 runs to 16 residues. V lost 2 bases to trimming and J lost 5 bases; unmatched junction nucleotides: 6. Germline CDR1 ENHRY, CDR2 SYGVKD.

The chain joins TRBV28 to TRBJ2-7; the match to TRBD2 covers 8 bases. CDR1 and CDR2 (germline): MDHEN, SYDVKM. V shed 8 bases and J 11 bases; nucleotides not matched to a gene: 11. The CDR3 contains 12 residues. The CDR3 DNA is TGTGCCAGCGGGCCAGCGGGAGTCGGGGAGTACTTC. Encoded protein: CASGPAGVGEYF.

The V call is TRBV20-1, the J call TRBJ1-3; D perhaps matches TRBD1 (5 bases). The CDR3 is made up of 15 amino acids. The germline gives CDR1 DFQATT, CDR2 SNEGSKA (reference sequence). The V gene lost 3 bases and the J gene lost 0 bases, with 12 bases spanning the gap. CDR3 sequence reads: CSASKGPLSGNTIYF. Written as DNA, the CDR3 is TGCAGTGCTAGTAAGGGACCGCTCTCTGGAAACACCATATATTTT.

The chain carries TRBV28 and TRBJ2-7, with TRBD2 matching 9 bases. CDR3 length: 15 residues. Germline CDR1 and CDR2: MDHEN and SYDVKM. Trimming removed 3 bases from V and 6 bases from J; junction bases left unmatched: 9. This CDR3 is CASSLTASGTREQYF. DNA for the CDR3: TGTGCCAGCAGTTTGACGGCTAGCGGGACCCGCGAGCAGTACTTC.

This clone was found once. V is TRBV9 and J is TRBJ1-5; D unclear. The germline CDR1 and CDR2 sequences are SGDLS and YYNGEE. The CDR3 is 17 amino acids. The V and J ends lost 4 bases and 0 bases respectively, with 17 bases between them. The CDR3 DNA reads TGTGCCAGCAGCCCCGGAGGAGGTTTATATAGCAATCAGCCCCAGCATTTT. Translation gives CASSPGGGLYSNQPQHF. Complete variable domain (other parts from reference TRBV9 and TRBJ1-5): DSGVTQTPKHLITATGQRVTLRCSPRSGDLSVYWYQQSLDQGLQFLIQYYNGEERAKGNILERFSAQQFPDLHSELNLSSLELGDSALYFCASSPGGGLYSNQPQHFGDGTRLSIL.

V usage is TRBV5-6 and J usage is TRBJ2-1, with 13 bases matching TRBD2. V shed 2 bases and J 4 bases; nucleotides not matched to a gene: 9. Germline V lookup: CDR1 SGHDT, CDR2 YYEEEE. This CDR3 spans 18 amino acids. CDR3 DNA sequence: TGTGCCAGCAGCTTCGGACTAGCGGGAGTTAAATCTTACAATGAGCAGTTCTTC. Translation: CASSFGLAGVKSYNEQFF. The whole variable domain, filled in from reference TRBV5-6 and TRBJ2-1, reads DAGVTQSPTHLIKTRGQQVTLRCSPKSGHDTVSWYQQALGQGPQFIFQYYEEEERQRGNFPDRFSGHQFPNYSSELNVNALLLGDSALYLCASSFGLAGVKSYNEQFFGPGTRLTVL.

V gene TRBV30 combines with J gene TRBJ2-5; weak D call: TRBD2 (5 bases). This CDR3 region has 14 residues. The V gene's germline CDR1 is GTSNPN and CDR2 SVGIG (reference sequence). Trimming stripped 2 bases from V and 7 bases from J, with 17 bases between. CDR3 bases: TGTGCCTGGAGTCCAACGGGGATAGGAAGGACCCAGTACTTC. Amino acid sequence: CAWSPTGIGRTQYF.

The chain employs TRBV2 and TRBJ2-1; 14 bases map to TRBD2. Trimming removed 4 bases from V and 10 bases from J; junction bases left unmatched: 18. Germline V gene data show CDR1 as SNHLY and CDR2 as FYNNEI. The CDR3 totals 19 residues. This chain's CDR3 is CASSGPPAPGLAGALEQFF. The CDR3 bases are TGTGCCAGCAGTGGCCCGCCCGCTCCGGGACTAGCGGGAGCCCTGGAGCAGTTCTTC.

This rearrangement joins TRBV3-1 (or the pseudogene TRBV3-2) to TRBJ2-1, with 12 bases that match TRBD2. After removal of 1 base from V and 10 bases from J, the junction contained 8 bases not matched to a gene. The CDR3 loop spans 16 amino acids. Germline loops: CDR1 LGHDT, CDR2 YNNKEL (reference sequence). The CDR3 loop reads CASSQGLAGVSGEQFF. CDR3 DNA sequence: TGTGCCAGCAGCCAAGGACTAGCGGGAGTCTCCGGCGAGCAGTTCTTC.

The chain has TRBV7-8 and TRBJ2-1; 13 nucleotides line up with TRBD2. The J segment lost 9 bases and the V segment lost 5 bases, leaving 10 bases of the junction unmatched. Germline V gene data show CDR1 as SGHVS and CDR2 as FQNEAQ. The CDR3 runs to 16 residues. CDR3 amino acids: CASSRGLAGALGEQFF. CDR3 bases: TGTGCCAGCAGCCGAGGACTAGCGGGAGCTCTGGGTGAGCAGTTCTTC.

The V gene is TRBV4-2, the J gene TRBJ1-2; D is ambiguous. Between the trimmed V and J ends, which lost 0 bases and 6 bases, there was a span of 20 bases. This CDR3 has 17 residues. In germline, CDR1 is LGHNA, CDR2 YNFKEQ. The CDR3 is CASSQDLAGSGVNGYTF. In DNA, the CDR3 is TGTGCCAGCAGCCAAGATTTGGCGGGGAGTGGTGTGAATGGCTACACCTTC.

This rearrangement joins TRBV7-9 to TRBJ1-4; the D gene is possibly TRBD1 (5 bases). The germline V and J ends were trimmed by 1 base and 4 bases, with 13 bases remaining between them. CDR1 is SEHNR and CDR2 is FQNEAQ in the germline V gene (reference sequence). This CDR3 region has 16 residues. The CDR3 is CASSLVLGEFNEKLFF. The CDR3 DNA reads TGTGCCAGCAGCTTAGTCTTGGGGGAGTTTAATGAAAAACTGTTTTTT.

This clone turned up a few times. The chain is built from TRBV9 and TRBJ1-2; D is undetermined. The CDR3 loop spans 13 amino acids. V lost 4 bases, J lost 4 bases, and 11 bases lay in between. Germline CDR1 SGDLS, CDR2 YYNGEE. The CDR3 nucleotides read TGTGCCAGCAGCCCCCGGACGGGCTATGGCTACACCTTC. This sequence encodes CASSPRTGYGYTF.

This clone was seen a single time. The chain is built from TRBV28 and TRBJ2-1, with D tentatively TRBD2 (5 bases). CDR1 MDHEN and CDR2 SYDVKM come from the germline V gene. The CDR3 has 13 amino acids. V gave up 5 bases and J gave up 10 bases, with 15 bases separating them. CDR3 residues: CASSPPWSGEQFF. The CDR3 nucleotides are TGTGCCAGCAGTCCCCCCTGGAGCGGAGAGCAGTTCTTC.

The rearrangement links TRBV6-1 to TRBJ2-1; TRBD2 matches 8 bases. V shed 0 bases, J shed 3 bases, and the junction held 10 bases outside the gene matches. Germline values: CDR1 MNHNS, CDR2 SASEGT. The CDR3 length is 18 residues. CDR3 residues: CASSEAVLGTSFYNEQFF. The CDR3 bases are TGTGCCAGCAGTGAAGCTGTATTAGGGACTAGTTTCTACAATGAGCAGTTCTTC.

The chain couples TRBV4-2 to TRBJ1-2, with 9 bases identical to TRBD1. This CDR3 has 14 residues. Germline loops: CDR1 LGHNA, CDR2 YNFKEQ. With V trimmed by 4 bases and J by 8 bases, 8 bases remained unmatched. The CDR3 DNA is TGTGCCAGCAGCCTTGGGGACAGGGTCGGAGGCTACACCTTC. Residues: CASSLGDRVGGYTF.

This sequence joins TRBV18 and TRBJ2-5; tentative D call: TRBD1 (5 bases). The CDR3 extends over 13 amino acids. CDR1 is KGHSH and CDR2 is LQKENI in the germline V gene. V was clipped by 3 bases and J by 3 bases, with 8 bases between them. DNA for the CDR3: TGTGCCAGCTCACCTGGCAGGGAAGAGACCCAGTACTTC. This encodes CASSPGREETQYF.

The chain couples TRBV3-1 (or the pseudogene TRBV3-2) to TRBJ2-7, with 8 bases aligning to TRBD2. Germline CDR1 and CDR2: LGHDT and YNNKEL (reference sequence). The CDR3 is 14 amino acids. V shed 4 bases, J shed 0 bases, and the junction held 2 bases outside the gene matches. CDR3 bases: TGTGCCAGCAGCCCCGGGACTAGCTCCTACGAGCAGTACTTC. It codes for CASSPGTSSYEQYF.

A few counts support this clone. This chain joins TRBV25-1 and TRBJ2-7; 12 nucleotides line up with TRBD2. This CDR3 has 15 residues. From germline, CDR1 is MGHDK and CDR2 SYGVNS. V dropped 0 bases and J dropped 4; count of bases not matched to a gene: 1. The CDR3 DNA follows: TGTGCCAGCAGTGAATATACTAGCGGGAGGTACGAGCAGTACTTC. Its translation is CASSEYTSGRYEQYF.

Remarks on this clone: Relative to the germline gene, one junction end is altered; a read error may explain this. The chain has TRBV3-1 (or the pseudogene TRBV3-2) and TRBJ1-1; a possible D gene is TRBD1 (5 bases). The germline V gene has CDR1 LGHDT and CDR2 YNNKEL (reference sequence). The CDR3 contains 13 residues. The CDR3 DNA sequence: TGTGCCAGCAACCAATTAGGGGTCGGAGAAGCTTTCTTT. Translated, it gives CASNQLGVGEAFF.

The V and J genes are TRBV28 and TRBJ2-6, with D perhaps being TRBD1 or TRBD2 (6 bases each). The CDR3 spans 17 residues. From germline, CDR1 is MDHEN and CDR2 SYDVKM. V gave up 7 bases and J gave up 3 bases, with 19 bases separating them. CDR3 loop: CASIGGGRVFGANVLTF. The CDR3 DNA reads TGTGCCAGCATTGGTGGGGGGCGTGTTTTTGGGGCCAACGTCCTGACTTTC. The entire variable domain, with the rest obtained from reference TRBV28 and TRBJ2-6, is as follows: DVKVTQSSRYLVKRTGEKVFLECVQDMDHENMFWYRQDPGLGLRLIYFSYDVKMKEKGDIPEGYSVSREKKERFSLILESASTNQTSMYLCASIGGGRVFGANVLTFGAGSRLTVL.

CDR3 sequence (DNA): TGTGCCAGCAGCGCACAGATAAACTATGGCTACACCTTC. Its translation: CASSAQINYGYTF. This sequence joins TRBV14 and TRBJ1-2; D call uncertain. The CDR3 has 13 residues. Germline CDR1 reads SGHDN; CDR2 reads FVKESK. Trimming cost V 5 bases and J 2 bases, with 9 bases left between them.

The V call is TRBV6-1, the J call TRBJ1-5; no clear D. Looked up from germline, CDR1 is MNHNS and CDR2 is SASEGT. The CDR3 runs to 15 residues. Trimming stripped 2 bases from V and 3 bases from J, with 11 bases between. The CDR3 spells CASSEMTRLNQPQHF. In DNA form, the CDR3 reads TGTGCCAGCAGTGAAATGACGAGACTCAATCAGCCCCAGCATTTT.